This is a list of T cell receptor beta chains from one sample in a study of vaccination and CD4 T cells after COVID-19. Antigens of these TCRs are unknown. TCRdb reprocessed the PCR reads via MiXCR and lists one record per CDR3 protein. Of around 22,000 distinct CDR3 sequences detected, less than 35% appear once; the ten largest clones hold roughly 12%. Input material: cultured CD4+ T cells from blood. The receptor set was obtained from a human donor with COVID-19. Each CDR3 is given without its conserved first and last residue.

V gene,J gene,CDR3 protein
TRBV2,TRBJ1-3,ASRPGQAGGGDTIY
TRBV6-1,TRBJ2-7,ASSALTSLAYEQY
TRBV7-2,TRBJ2-5,ASSLGQGQETQY
TRBV15,TRBJ2-1,ATSKQTSGWYNEQF
TRBV10-1,TRBJ1-2,ASSLTVPDRRTDYGYT
TRBV2,TRBJ1-3,ASSETVGRSGNTIY
TRBV6-2/TRBV6-3,TRBJ1-2,ASTREAYGYT
TRBV4-1,TRBJ2-7,ASSQERTNPEQY
TRBV9,TRBJ2-4,ASSPGGSPSRY
TRBV7-9,TRBJ1-2,ASSLAAGQGDGYT
TRBV2,TRBJ2-1,ASSDQGYNEQF
TRBV20-1,TRBJ1-5,SARPQYSNQPQH
TRBV19,TRBJ1-2,ASSIGTGHPYGYT
TRBV2,TRBJ1-6,ASSEWTGGGSPLH
TRBV7-8,TRBJ1-1,ASRNSLNTEAF
TRBV27,TRBJ1-1,ASSFTRDTEAF
TRBV2,TRBJ2-2,ASSRPGTYEGELF
TRBV6-1,TRBJ2-2,ASSLARGSTGELF
TRBV12-3/TRBV12-4,TRBJ1-5,ASNQGRGPQH
TRBV25-1,TRBJ1-2,ASTTGAGGGYT
TRBV6-2/TRBV6-3,TRBJ2-3,ASLPRGRNTDTQY
TRBV20-1,TRBJ2-2,SARRDISNTGELF
TRBV10-2,TRBJ2-1,ASRGLAGGRDEQF
TRBV7-2,TRBJ1-5,ASSSSGQPQH
TRBV7-6,TRBJ1-6,ASSPVVGAIPYNSPLH
TRBV7-6,TRBJ2-3,ASSGAGGLTDTQY
TRBV9,TRBJ2-1,ASSVGLAPYNEQF
TRBV7-2,TRBJ2-7,ASSGTYRGSYEQY
TRBV11-3,TRBJ2-1,ASSHRLDYNEQF
TRBV24-1,TRBJ1-5,ATSGDHNQPQH
TRBV5-1,TRBJ2-5,ASSLGDGPLRETQY
TRBV15,TRBJ2-2,ATGAGGVSGELF
TRBV12-5,TRBJ2-1,ASGRLAGGNEQF
TRBV2,TRBJ1-2,ASSDYRTYGYT
TRBV7-9,TRBJ2-3,ASSLIVGSTDTQY
TRBV6-5,TRBJ2-4,ASSSQDIQY
TRBV27,TRBJ2-2,VSSDRGRADTGELF
TRBV9,TRBJ2-1,ASSATGGPYNEQF
TRBV2,TRBJ2-3,ASSQRLAGGPGADTQY
TRBV23-1,TRBJ1-4,ASSQSRVSDEKLF
TRBV25-1,TRBJ2-2,ASSEPGGTNTGELF
TRBV20-1,TRBJ2-1,SAMGPAGYNEQF
TRBV7-2,TRBJ2-2,ASSLDSGAGTGELF
TRBV5-1,TRBJ2-2,ASSLERIGELF
TRBV7-9,TRBJ2-3,ASSLQDGTTDTQY
TRBV27,TRBJ2-1,ASSSRRGGFDEQF
TRBV19,TRBJ2-5,ASSFGLAGGRETQY
TRBV6-1,TRBJ1-5,ASSPPHQPQH
TRBV10-3,TRBJ1-5,AIQGPGTDQPQH
TRBV10-3,TRBJ1-1,AISLQGPAEAF
TRBV25-1,TRBJ2-3,ASSERGRGGTDTQY
TRBV5-1,TRBJ1-5,ASSLEGGSNQPQH
TRBV7-2,TRBJ1-3,ASSSHSQGGVDTIY
TRBV5-4,TRBJ2-1,ASSFLVTSGGNEQF
TRBV12-3/TRBV12-4,TRBJ1-5,ASAEKQQARGPQH
TRBV7-2,TRBJ2-2,ASSGHRGMNTGELF
TRBV9,TRBJ1-2,ASSVGEVRADYGYT